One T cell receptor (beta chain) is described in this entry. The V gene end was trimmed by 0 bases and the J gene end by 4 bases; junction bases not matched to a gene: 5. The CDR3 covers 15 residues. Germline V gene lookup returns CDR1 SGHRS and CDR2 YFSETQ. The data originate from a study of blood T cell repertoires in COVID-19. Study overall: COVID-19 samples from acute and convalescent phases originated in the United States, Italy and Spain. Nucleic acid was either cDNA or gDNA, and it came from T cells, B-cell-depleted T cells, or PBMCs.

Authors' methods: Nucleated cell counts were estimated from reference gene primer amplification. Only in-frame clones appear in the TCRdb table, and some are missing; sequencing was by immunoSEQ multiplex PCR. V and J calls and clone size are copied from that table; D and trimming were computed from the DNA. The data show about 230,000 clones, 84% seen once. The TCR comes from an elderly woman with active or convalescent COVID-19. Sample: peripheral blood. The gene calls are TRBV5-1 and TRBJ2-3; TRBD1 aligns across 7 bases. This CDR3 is CASSLGGGAADTQYF. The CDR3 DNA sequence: TGCGCCAGCAGCTTGGGAGGGGGCGCGGCAGATACGCAGTATTTT.